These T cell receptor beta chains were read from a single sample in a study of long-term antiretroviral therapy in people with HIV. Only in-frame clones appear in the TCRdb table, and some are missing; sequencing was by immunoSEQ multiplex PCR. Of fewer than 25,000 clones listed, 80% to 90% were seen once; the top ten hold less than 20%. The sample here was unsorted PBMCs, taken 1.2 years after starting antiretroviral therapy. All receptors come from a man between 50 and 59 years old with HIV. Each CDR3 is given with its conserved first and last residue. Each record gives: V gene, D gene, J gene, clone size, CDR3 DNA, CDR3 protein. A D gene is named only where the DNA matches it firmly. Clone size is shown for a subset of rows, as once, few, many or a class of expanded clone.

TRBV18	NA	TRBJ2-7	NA	TGTGCCAGCTCACCGGTTAGCTCCTACGAGCAGTACTTC	CASSPVSSYEQYF
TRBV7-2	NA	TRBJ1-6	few	TGTGCCAGCAGCTTAGCTGGGGGCCCTAATTCACCCCTCCACTTT	CASSLAGGPNSPLHF
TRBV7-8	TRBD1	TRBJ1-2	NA	TGTGCCAGCAGTACGACAGGGGGTAACTATGGCTACACCTTC	CASSTTGGNYGYTF
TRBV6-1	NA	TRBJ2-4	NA	TGTGCCAGCAGTCCTATGCCCCGCGGGAAAAACATTCAGTACTTC	CASSPMPRGKNIQYF
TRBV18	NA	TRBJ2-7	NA	TGTGCCAGCTCACCAAAGTCCTCCTACGAGCAGTACTTC	CASSPKSSYEQYF
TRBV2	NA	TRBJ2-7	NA	TGTGCCAGCAGGCCGTCGGCGGGGCGGTACGAGCAGTACTTC	CASRPSAGRYEQYF
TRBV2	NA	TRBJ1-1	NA	TGTGCCAGCAGTGAACTACGGGGCGGGGGTACTGAAGCTTTCTTT	CASSELRGGGTEAFF
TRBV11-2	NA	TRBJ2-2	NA	TGTGCCAGCAGCCCCTTAAGACAGTCCACCGGGGAGCTGTTTTTT	CASSPLRQSTGELFF
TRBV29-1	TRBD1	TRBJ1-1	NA	TGCAGCGTTGATGACAGGGGAGGAGGTGAAGCTTTCTTT	CSVDDRGGGEAFF
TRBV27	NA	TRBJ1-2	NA	TGTGCCAGCTCCCCTAAGGAAGACAGGAACTATGGCTACACCTTC	CASSPKEDRNYGYTF
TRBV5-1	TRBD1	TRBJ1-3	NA	TGCGCCAGCAGCCTTTCACCGACAGGGAGGGAAAACACCATATATTTT	CASSLSPTGRENTIYF
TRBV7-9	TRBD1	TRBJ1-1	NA	TGTGCCAGCAGCTCACGGACAGGGGGCATACCTGAAGCTTTCTTT	CASSSRTGGIPEAFF
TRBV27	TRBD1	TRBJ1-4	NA	TGTGCCAGCAGCACCGGGACAGGGAGGGAAAAACTGTTTTTT	CASSTGTGREKLFF
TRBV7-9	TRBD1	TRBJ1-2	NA	TGTGCCAGCAGCCCAGGGACAGGGGGTCTCTATGGCTACACCTTC	CASSPGTGGLYGYTF
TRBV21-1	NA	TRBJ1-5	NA	TGTGCCAGTAACCGAGGGGCAGGGGGCGAGATTGATCAGCCCCAGCATTTT	CASNRGAGGEIDQPQHF
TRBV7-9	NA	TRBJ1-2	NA	TGTGCCAGCAGCTTAAATAGTCTTGGGTATGGCTACACCTTC	CASSLNSLGYGYTF
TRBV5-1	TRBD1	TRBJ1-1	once	TGCGCCAGCAGCTTGGGCCCGCCTAACAGGGGTGAAGCTTTCTTT	CASSLGPPNRGEAFF
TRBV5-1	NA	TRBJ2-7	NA	TGCGCCAGCAGCTTGAGGCAGTACCCTTCCTACGAGCAGTACTTC	CASSLRQYPSYEQYF